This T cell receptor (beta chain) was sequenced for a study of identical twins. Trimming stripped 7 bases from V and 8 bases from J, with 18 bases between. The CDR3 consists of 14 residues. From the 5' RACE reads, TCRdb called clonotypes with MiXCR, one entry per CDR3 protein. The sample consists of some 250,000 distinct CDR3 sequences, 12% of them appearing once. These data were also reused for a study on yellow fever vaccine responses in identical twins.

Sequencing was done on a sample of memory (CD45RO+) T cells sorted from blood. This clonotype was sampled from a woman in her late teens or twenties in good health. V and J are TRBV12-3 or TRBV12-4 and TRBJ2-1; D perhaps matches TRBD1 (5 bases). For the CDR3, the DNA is TGTGCCAGCACCCTGGGGCCAGCCCACGATGAGCAGTTCTTC. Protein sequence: CASTLGPAHDEQFF.